Listed below are T cell receptor beta chains from one sample, sequenced in a study of a mutant IDH1 vaccine in newly diagnosed glioma. Produced via immunoSEQ multiplex PCR; TCRdb's table is partial and in-frame only. The repertoire holds some 90,000 clones, with roughly 80% as singletons. The sequencing used PBMCs, collected from a glioma patient treated with radiotherapy, temozolomide or both. Every receptor here comes from a man between 35 and 55 years old with glioma. Some clones in this sample may be carry-over from other donors' samples. CDR3s include the opening cysteine and the closing phenylalanine or tryptophan. Fields, in order: CDR3 protein, CDR3 DNA, clone size, D gene, V gene, J gene. A D gene is named only where the DNA matches it firmly. Clone sizes are given selectively: once, few, many, or a class where the clone is expanded.

CSVRVPSGGQETQYF,TGCAGCGTTCGGGTCCCTAGCGGGGGACAAGAGACCCAGTACTTC,-,TRBD2,TRBV29-1,TRBJ2-5
CASSQERGDPDDF,TGCGCCAGCAGCCAAGAAAGGGGGGACCCGGATGATTTT,once,-,TRBV4-1,TRBJ1-4
CASSQGFASGVSQETQYF,TGTGCCAGCAGCCAAGGTTTTGCTAGCGGGGTGTCTCAAGAGACCCAGTACTTC,-,TRBD2,TRBV4-2,TRBJ2-5
CASSPFGENTEAFF,TGTGCCAGCTCGCCGTTTGGGGAGAACACTGAAGCTTTCTTT,once,-,TRBV18,TRBJ1-1
CASSENRLTEAFF,TGTGCCAGCAGTGAGAACAGGCTCACTGAAGCTTTCTTT,-,-,TRBV25-1,TRBJ1-1
CASSSNAGRGEKLFF,TGTGCCAGCAGCTCCAATGCGGGGCGGGGAGAAAAACTGTTTTTT,once,-,TRBV5-5,TRBJ1-4
CASSLVTQGAETQYF,TGCGCCAGCAGCTTGGTGACCCAGGGAGCAGAGACCCAGTACTTC,-,-,TRBV5-1,TRBJ2-5
CASSYGQVNSPLHF,TGTGCCAGCAGTTACGGTCAGGTTAATTCACCCCTCCACTTT,-,-,TRBV6-5,TRBJ1-6
CASSLSPTGSGEQFF,TGTGCCAGCAGTTTATCGCCAACAGGGAGTGGTGAGCAGTTCTTC,-,-,TRBV27,TRBJ2-1
CASRSGNWATDTQYF,TGTGCCAGCAGATCGGGGAATTGGGCCACAGATACGCAGTATTTT,-,-,TRBV7-9,TRBJ2-3
CASSLGGISYEQYF,TGTGCCAGCAGCTTAGGGGGGATCTCCTACGAGCAGTACTTC,few,-,TRBV7-2,TRBJ2-7
CASNQPGHNSPLHF,TGTGCCAGCAACCAACCGGGACATAATTCACCCCTCCACTTT,-,-,TRBV6-5,TRBJ1-6
CASSYYWTSNTEAFF,TGTGCCAGCAGCTATTATTGGACATCGAACACTGAAGCTTTCTTT,-,-,TRBV5-8,TRBJ1-1
CASSIGGYYNQPQHF,TGTGCCAGCAGTATCGGCGGCTATTACAATCAGCCCCAGCATTTT,-,-,TRBV27,TRBJ1-5
CASREQTGIGYGYTF,TGTGCCAGCAGGGAGCAGACAGGGATCGGCTATGGCTACACCTTC,once,TRBD1,TRBV6-1,TRBJ1-2
CSVEDEPAEQYF,TGCAGCGTTGAAGATGAACCGGCCGAGCAGTACTTC,-,-,TRBV29-1,TRBJ2-7
CASSHSLQNTEAFF,TGTGCCAGCAGCCACTCACTCCAAAACACTGAAGCTTTCTTT,-,-,TRBV7-8,TRBJ1-1
CASSPHLRQGEAKNIQYF,TGTGCCAGCAGCCCTCACCTTCGACAGGGGGAGGCCAAAAACATTCAGTACTTC,-,TRBD1,TRBV5-6,TRBJ2-4
CASSAGTSDYEQYF,TGTGCCAGCAGTGCTGGGACTAGCGACTACGAGCAGTACTTC,-,TRBD2,TRBV2,TRBJ2-7
CASSYSKQAGTDTQYF,TGTGCCAGCAGTTACTCGAAACAGGCTGGCACAGATACGCAGTATTTT,-,-,TRBV6-6,TRBJ2-3
CAWSVGQGVGTEAFF,TGTGCCTGGAGTGTGGGTCAGGGAGTTGGCACTGAAGCTTTCTTT,-,-,TRBV30,TRBJ1-1
CASSYSSGTVRETQYF,TGTGCCAGCAGTTACTCGAGCGGGACGGTAAGGGAGACCCAGTACTTC,-,TRBD2,TRBV6-5,TRBJ2-5
CASSLGSTVKYSYEQYF,TGTGCCAGCAGCTTAGGCTCGACAGTGAAGTACTCCTACGAGCAGTACTTC,-,-,TRBV7-9,TRBJ2-7
CASSLVAGENYGYTF,TGTGCCAGCAGCTTAGTGGCAGGAGAAAACTATGGCTACACCTTC,few,-,TRBV7-8,TRBJ1-2
CASFRAADYGYTF,TGTGCCAGCTTCAGGGCCGCCGACTATGGCTACACCTTC,-,-,TRBV6-1,TRBJ1-2
CASSSPNTGRRYTNEKLFF,TGTGCCAGCAGCTCTCCAAACACAGGAAGAAGATACACTAATGAAAAACTGTTTTTT,-,-,TRBV7-8,TRBJ1-4
CASSLDLGTRDYGYTF,TGCGCCAGCAGCTTGGATCTGGGGACGAGGGACTATGGCTACACCTTC,-,-,TRBV5-1,TRBJ1-2
CASSTPRGSTEAFF,TGTGCCAGCAGTACACCCAGGGGGTCCACTGAAGCTTTCTTT,-,TRBD1,TRBV6-5,TRBJ1-1
CASSNGGNTIYF,TGTGCCAGCAGCAACGGTGGAAACACCATATATTTT,-,-,TRBV21-1,TRBJ1-3
CASSKRRDRAASAVDGYTF,TGTGCCAGCAGCAAACGCCGGGACAGGGCGGCCTCGGCGGTCGATGGCTACACCTTC,-,-,TRBV21-1,TRBJ1-2
CASNTQSSGNTIYF,TGTGCCAGCAATACTCAGAGCTCTGGAAACACCATATATTTT,-,-,TRBV2,TRBJ1-3
CASSRGLASEQYF,TGTGCCAGCAGCCGGGGACTAGCTAGCGAGCAGTACTTC,-,TRBD2,TRBV5-4,TRBJ2-7
CASSFGGVGLGGGEQYF,TGTGCCAGCAGCTTTGGGGGGGTCGGGCTAGGCGGAGGCGAGCAGTACTTC,-,TRBD2,TRBV7-8,TRBJ2-7
CASSQEGGPYEQYF,TGTGCCAGCAGCCAAGAAGGGGGACCCTACGAGCAGTACTTC,-,-,TRBV14,TRBJ2-7
CASSRTGDSNQPQHF,TGTGCCAGTAGTCGGACAGGGGATAGCAATCAGCCCCAGCATTTT,-,TRBD1,TRBV19,TRBJ1-5
CASSPGLGMAETQYF,TGTGCCAGCAGCCCCGGACTAGGGATGGCGGAGACCCAGTACTTC,-,TRBD2,TRBV9,TRBJ2-5
CATSSPGASNTEAFF,TGTGCCACCAGCAGCCCTGGAGCATCGAACACTGAAGCTTTCTTT,-,-,TRBV15,TRBJ1-1
CASSLARVNTEAFF,TGTGCCAGCAGCTTAGCGCGAGTGAACACTGAAGCTTTCTTT,-,-,TRBV7-9,TRBJ1-1
CASSLTGTDGYTF,TGTGCCAGCAGCTTGACAGGGACCGATGGCTACACCTTC,-,TRBD1,TRBV9,TRBJ1-2
CASSPGRNQPQHF,TGTGCCAGCAGCCCCGGACGGAATCAGCCCCAGCATTTT,once,-,TRBV11-2,TRBJ1-5
CASSSQSGANVLTF,TGTGCCAGTAGCTCCCAATCTGGGGCCAACGTCCTGACTTTC,many,-,TRBV19,TRBJ2-6
CASSQPRSSYEQYF,TGCGCCAGCAGCCAGCCCAGGAGCTCCTACGAGCAGTACTTC,-,-,TRBV4-1,TRBJ2-7
CASSDGVWGGYTF,TGTGCCAGCAGTGACGGGGTGTGGGGTGGCTACACCTTC,-,-,TRBV2,TRBJ1-2
CASSNGVLTEAFF,TGTGCCAGTAGTAATGGGGTTCTCACTGAAGCTTTCTTT,-,-,TRBV19,TRBJ1-1
CASSLVGQGASNQPQHF,TGTGCCAGCAGCTTAGTGGGACAGGGGGCCAGCAATCAGCCCCAGCATTTT,-,TRBD1,TRBV7-9,TRBJ1-5
CASRSGQGSEKLFF,TGTGCCAGCAGATCGGGACAGGGGAGTGAAAAACTGTTTTTT,once,TRBD1,TRBV6-1,TRBJ1-4
CASSSRQGLDSPLHF,TGTGCCAGCAGCTCCAGACAGGGGTTGGATTCACCCCTCCACTTT,-,TRBD1,TRBV7-9,TRBJ1-6
CASEGTGETEAFF,TGTGCCAGCGAAGGGACAGGGGAGACTGAAGCTTTCTTT,-,TRBD1,TRBV2,TRBJ1-1
CASSERGSPTEAFF,TGTGCCAGCAGTGAACGGGGCAGCCCCACTGAAGCTTTCTTT,-,-,TRBV6-1,TRBJ1-1
CSDRTGGNSNQPQHF,TGCAGCGATAGGACAGGGGGGAATAGCAATCAGCCCCAGCATTTT,-,TRBD1,TRBV29-1,TRBJ1-5
CAWRQQGTTELFF,TGTGCCTGGAGGCAACAGGGTACAACGGAGCTGTTTTTT,few,-,TRBV30,TRBJ2-2
CASSPPGQGGTEQFF,TGTGCCAGCAGCCCTCCGGGACAGGGGGGTACTGAGCAGTTCTTC,-,TRBD1,TRBV7-6,TRBJ2-1
CASKWGDYGYTF,TGCGCCAGCAAGTGGGGAGACTATGGCTACACCTTC,-,-,TRBV10-2,TRBJ1-2